These 32 T cell receptor beta chains came from one sample sequenced in a study of blood T cells in healthy people across ages. The use of a sample-barcoded 5' primer and a J-beta primer mix characterized a second PCR of about 6 to 11 cycles. One entry per CDR3 protein results from TCRdb running MiXCR on the 5' RACE reads. The sample lists roughly 560,000 distinct CDR3 sequences; nearly 25% were seen once. These same records also appear under a second study, on T cells of mothers and their children.

Sequencing was performed on blood. The source is a boy between 10 and 17 years old in good health.

This clonotype appeared a few times. The genes are TRBV5-6 and TRBJ2-7; 8 nucleotides match TRBD2. Germline V lookup: CDR1 SGHDT, CDR2 YYEEEE. V was pared by 1 base and J by 3 bases, with 9 bases of the junction left unmatched. The CDR3 is 16 residues long. CDR3: CASSLLSSGPRYEQYF. The CDR3 coding sequence is TGTGCCAGCAGCTTGCTCTCTAGCGGGCCCCGCTACGAGCAGTACTTC.

J is TRBJ2-5 and V is TRBV20-1, with TRBD2 identical over 9 bases. The germline gives CDR1 DFQATT, CDR2 SNEGSKA (reference sequence). The CDR3 is 13 amino acids. The CDR3 is CRVAGEWEETQYF. In DNA, the CDR3 is TGCAGAGTAGCGGGAGAATGGGAAGAGACCCAGTACTTC.

In this sample, this clonotype turned up a few times. At one end, the junction sequence differs from germline, possibly due to a read error. This sequence joins TRBV9 and TRBJ2-1, with TRBD2 as a possible D gene (5 bases). This CDR3 is built from 15 residues. Per the germline V gene, CDR1 is SGDLS and CDR2 is YYNGEE. DNA for the CDR3: TGTGCCAGCAGCGCTGGACTGGTATCCTACAATGAACAGTTCTTC. It encodes CASSAGLVSYNEQFF.

The chain employs TRBV27 and TRBJ1-6, with 10 bases identical to TRBD1. V was pared by 5 bases and J by 8 bases, with 3 bases of the junction left unmatched. The CDR3 extends over 14 amino acids. CDR1 and CDR2 (germline): MNHEY, SMNVEV (reference sequence). The CDR3 DNA is TGTGCCAGCAGTCCCGGGACAGGGGATTCACCCCTCCACTTT. Translated, it gives CASSPGTGDSPLHF.

The chain couples TRBV19 to TRBJ2-1, with D uncertain. The length of the CDR3 is 12 residues. V shed 9 bases and J shed 10 bases, with 16 bases lying between them. Germline-derived CDR1 and CDR2 are LNHDA and SQIVND (reference sequence). CDR3 sequence: CASAPAFGEQFF. CDR3 bases: TGTGCCAGCGCACCCGCCTTTGGAGAGCAGTTCTTC.

This clonotype was observed once. The genes are TRBV5-1 and TRBJ2-1; 10 bases are a match to TRBD2. Germline CDR1 and CDR2: SGHRS and YFSETQ. The ends lost 0 bases at V and 4 bases at J; junction bases unmatched: 7. This CDR3 region has 17 residues. The CDR3 coding sequence is TGCGCCAGCAGCTTGGTTTCTAGCGGGAGTAGTTACAATGAGCAGTTCTTC. It specifies CASSLVSSGSSYNEQFF.

The genes are TRBV9 and TRBJ2-7; possible D gene TRBD1, 6 bases. Trimming removed 3 bases at V and 9 bases at J, with 25 bases between. CDR3 length: 16 amino acids. The germline V gene encodes CDR1 SGDLS and CDR2 YYNGEE. In DNA, the CDR3 is TGTGCCAGCAGCGCTAGACCGACCGAGACAGGAAATATGCAGTACTTC. The encoded protein is CASSARPTETGNMQYF.

This clonotype occurred a few times. This chain links TRBV12-3 or TRBV12-4 with TRBJ2-1; the match to TRBD2 covers 8 bases. The V and J ends lost 6 bases and 7 bases, in that order; junction bases with no gene match: 5. The CDR3 consists of 13 residues. The CDR3: CASRPSGGNEQFF. CDR3 nucleotide sequence: TGTGCCAGCAGGCCAAGCGGGGGAAATGAGCAGTTCTTC.

V gene TRBV7-8 combines with J gene TRBJ2-5; TRBD2 aligns across 9 bases. Gene TRBJ2-1 matches the end of the DNA better, so the J call may be wrong. The CDR3 spans 15 residues. Germline values: CDR1 SGHVS, CDR2 FQNEAQ. For the CDR3, the DNA is TGTGCCAGCACCCGGGGGGCTAGCGGGGCAGGTGAGCAGTTCTTC. This codes for CASTRGASGAGEQFF.

The chain recombines TRBV7-9 with TRBJ2-5; the D gene could be TRBD1 or TRBD2 (5 bases each). Matching the DNA end better, TRBJ2-1 makes the J call doubtful. The CDR3 spans 16 residues. Looked up from germline, CDR1 is SEHNR and CDR2 is FQNEAQ (reference sequence). Here the CDR3 reads CASSSLGADSDGEQFF. CDR3 in DNA: TGTGCCAGCAGCTCGCTCGGGGCAGATTCTGACGGTGAGCAGTTCTTC.

V usage is TRBV7-2 and J usage is TRBJ2-7, with 10 nucleotides matching TRBD1. The CDR3 is 16 residues long. Germline V gene data show CDR1 as SGHTA and CDR2 as FQGNSA. Germline trimming cut 0 bases from V and 1 base from J; bases unmatched to any gene: 3. The CDR3 nucleotides are TGTGCCAGCAGCTTAGCTTCGGACAGGGGGTCCTACGAGCAGTACTTC. Translation: CASSLASDRGSYEQYF.

This sequence joins TRBV12-3 or TRBV12-4 and TRBJ2-7; 8 nucleotides align to TRBD2. The J call may be incorrect, as the DNA end agrees better with TRBJ2-1. This CDR3 is built from 14 residues. This CDR3 is CASSRPGGAYEQFF. CDR3 bases: TGTGCCAGCAGTCGACCCGGGGGGGCGTATGAGCAGTTCTTC.

This clonotype came up a few times. V and J are TRBV5-1 and TRBJ2-1; TRBD2 agrees at 11 bases. The tail of the sequence fits TRBJ2-5 better, so the J call may be wrong. The CDR3 extends over 16 amino acids. Looked up from germline, CDR1 is SGHRS and CDR2 is YFSETQ. This CDR3 is CASSLRLAGGQETQYF. The CDR3 DNA follows: TGCGCCAGCAGCTTGAGGCTAGCGGGGGGCCAAGAGACCCAGTACTTC.

Comments on this clonotype: Mismatch with germline at one junction end may stem from a read error. The V call is TRBV7-9, the J call TRBJ2-7; D not resolved. The CDR3 totals 12 residues. Germline CDR1 and CDR2: SEHNR and FQNEAQ (reference sequence). CDR3 residues: CASSLASSQLCF. CDR3 coding DNA: TGTGCCAGCAGCTTAGCGTCGTCGCAGCTCTGCTTC.

The chain combines TRBV6-2 or TRBV6-3 with TRBJ1-6; no firm D call. CDR3 length: 14 amino acids. Trimming left V 7 bases short and J 6 bases short, with 13 bases between. From germline, CDR1 is MNHEY and CDR2 SVGEGT. The CDR3 DNA sequence: TGTGCCAGCACTCCACGGGAGGGTAATTCACCCCTCCACTTT. Residues: CASTPREGNSPLHF.

The chain couples TRBV18 to TRBJ1-1; TRBD1 might be the D (5 bases). CDR3 length equals 15 residues. The V and J ends lost 3 bases and 0 bases respectively, with 11 bases between them. Germline assignment: CDR1 KGHSH and CDR2 LQKENI. This CDR3 is CASSPTGTMNTEAFF. CDR3 bases: TGTGCCAGCTCACCTACAGGTACCATGAACACTGAAGCTTTCTTT.

This clonotype has more than one count but fewer than ten. The chain carries TRBV7-6 and TRBJ1-2; the D gene is possibly TRBD1 (6 bases). V was trimmed by 6 bases and J by 7 bases, leaving 15 bases between them. Germline values: CDR1 SGHVS, CDR2 FNYEAQ. The CDR3 consists of 13 residues. The CDR3 sequence: CASRKDTGFGYTF. CDR3 sequence (DNA): TGTGCCAGCAGGAAGGATACAGGGTTTGGCTACACCTTC.

This chain's CDR3 is CAWSLAGGNEQFF. CDR3 bases: TGTGCCTGGAGTCTAGCAGGGGGCAATGAGCAGTTCTTC. The rearrangement joins TRBV30 to TRBJ2-1; TRBD1 aligns across 7 bases. Germline trimming cut 2 bases from V and 6 bases from J; bases unmatched to any gene: 4. CDR3 length: 13 amino acids. CDR1 and CDR2 (germline): GTSNPN, SVGIG (reference sequence). The full variable domain, in which reference TRBV30 and TRBJ2-1 provide the parts outside the CDR3, is SQTIHQWPATLVQPVGSPLSLECTVEGTSNPNLYWYRQAAGRGLQLLFYSVGIGQISSEVPQNLSASRPQDRQFILSSKKLLLSDSGFYLCAWSLAGGNEQFFGPGTRLTVL.

In this sample, this clonotype turned up a few times. The chain uses TRBV12-3 or TRBV12-4 and TRBJ1-1, with 9 positions matching TRBD1. V dropped 4 bases and J dropped 4; count of bases not matched to a gene: 1. The CDR3 loop spans 13 amino acids. Here the CDR3 reads CASSWDRATEAFF. The DNA for the CDR3 is TGTGCCAGCAGTTGGGACAGGGCCACTGAAGCTTTCTTT.

This clonotype has a handful of counts. The V gene is TRBV6-5, the J gene TRBJ1-3; tentative D call: TRBD1 (5 bases). Germline CDR1 reads MNHEY; CDR2 reads SVGAGI. V gave up 6 bases and J gave up 0 bases, with 12 bases separating them. The CDR3 is 15 residues long. CDR3 region: CASSPDISSGNTIYF. The CDR3 DNA sequence: TGTGCCAGCAGCCCGGACATCAGCTCTGGAAACACCATATATTTT.

The J gene is TRBJ2-1, the V gene TRBV9; 9 nucleotides agree with TRBD1. Germline CDR1 is SGDLS and CDR2 is YYNGEE. The CDR3 consists of 17 residues. J gave up 0 bases and V 3 bases, and 7 bases lay outside the gene matches. CDR3 protein: CASSGWTGDSSYNEQFF. CDR3 nucleotides: TGTGCCAGCAGCGGGTGGACAGGGGATAGCTCCTACAATGAGCAGTTCTTC. Using reference TRBV9 and TRBJ2-1 for the parts outside the CDR3, the full variable domain is DSGVTQTPKHLITATGQRVTLRCSPRSGDLSVYWYQQSLDQGLQFLIQYYNGEERAKGNILERFSAQQFPDLHSELNLSSLELGDSALYFCASSGWTGDSSYNEQFFGPGTRLTVL.

Concerning this clonotype itself: Sequence at one end of the junction differs from germline and may be a read error. The rearrangement joins TRBV4-2 to TRBJ2-7; TRBD2 matches at 7 bases. The CDR3 is made up of 15 amino acids. Germline CDR1 reads LGHNA; CDR2 reads YNFKEQ. CDR3 sequence: CASSRGGSSCYEQHF. CDR3 sequence (DNA): TGTGCCAGCAGCCGCGGGGGTAGTTCCTGCTACGAGCAGCACTTC.

The genes are TRBV4-3 and TRBJ2-1; 10 positions match TRBD2. Trimming at V came to 4 bases and at J to 8 bases, leaving 8 bases not matched to a gene. CDR3 length equals 15 residues. Germline V gene data show CDR1 as LGHNA and CDR2 as YSLEER. The CDR3 DNA follows: TGCGCCAGCAGCCCCACCAGCGGGGGGGTCTATGAGCAGTTCTTC. Protein sequence: CASSPTSGGVYEQFF.

To note about this clonotype: One junction end disagrees with the germline gene, perhaps due to a read error. The chain has TRBV18 and TRBJ2-7; 9 bases fit TRBD2. This CDR3 contains 14 residues. CDR1 and CDR2 (germline): KGHSH, LQKENI. Written as DNA, the CDR3 is TGTGCCGGCTCACTTAGCGGGGGAGGCTACGAGCAGTACTTC. It specifies CAGSLSGGGYEQYF.

This clonotype was counted between two and nine times. The rearrangement joins TRBV6-6 to TRBJ2-4; D may be TRBD1 (6 bases). V was trimmed by 6 bases and J by 0 bases, leaving 9 bases between them. CDR3 length equals 14 residues. The germline V gene encodes CDR1 MNHNY and CDR2 SVGAGI (reference sequence). The CDR3: CASRDSVAKNIQYF. In DNA, the CDR3 is TGTGCCAGCAGGGACAGTGTAGCCAAAAACATTCAGTACTTC.

This clonotype was observed many times. This chain uses TRBV24-1 with TRBJ1-2, with TRBD1 matching 7 bases. There are 15 residues in the CDR3. Germline values: CDR1 KGHDR, CDR2 SFDVKD. With 4 bases clipped from V and 2 bases from J, the junction kept 6 bases outside the gene matches. CDR3: CATSDPQGTNYGYTF. The CDR3, as DNA: TGTGCCACCAGTGACCCACAGGGGACCAACTATGGCTACACCTTC.

This clonotype was seen at least ten times. This rearrangement joins TRBV7-3 to TRBJ2-1; D is unclear. Per the germline V gene, CDR1 is SGHTA and CDR2 is FQGTGA. The CDR3 loop spans 15 amino acids. Trimming stripped 7 bases from V and 5 bases from J, with 18 bases between. The CDR3 nucleotides are TGTGCCAGCACTTTAGGTCCAATGATGAACAATGAGCAGTTCTTC. Residues: CASTLGPMMNNEQFF.

This chain uses TRBV6-6 with TRBJ2-1, with 9 bases lining up with TRBD1. CDR1 is MNHNY, CDR2 SVGAGI, per germline (reference sequence). V trimming: 7 bases; J trimming: 9 bases; junction bases outside the gene matches: 13. This CDR3 has 15 residues. The CDR3 DNA reads as TGTGCCAGCAATAACCTGCGGGACAGGGTTTTTGAGCAGTTCTTC. It yields the protein CASNNLRDRVFEQFF.

The chain carries TRBV29-1 and TRBJ2-3; 9 bases map to TRBD1. V lost 7 bases, J lost 5 bases, and 7 bases stayed unmatched. Per the germline V gene, CDR1 is SQVTM and CDR2 is ANQGSEA. The CDR3 contains 13 residues. CDR3 bases: TGCAGCGGGACAGGGGCTTCCCTAGATACGCAGTATTTT. Residues: CSGTGASLDTQYF.

The chain uses TRBV20-1 and TRBJ2-5; TRBD2 agrees at 9 bases. The ends lost 3 bases at V and 5 bases at J; junction bases unmatched: 10. The CDR3 consists of 15 residues. CDR1 is DFQATT, CDR2 SNEGSKA, per germline (reference sequence). DNA of the CDR3: TGCAGTGCTAGGCCAACTAGCGGGCTAGAGGAGACCCAGTACTTC. This codes for CSARPTSGLEETQYF.

CDR3 nucleotide sequence: TGCGCCAGCAGCGGGGGCCAAGCCAAAAACATTCAGTACTTC. Translated: CASSGGQAKNIQYF. The chain has TRBV10-2 and TRBJ2-4; either TRBD1 or TRBD2 may supply D (6 bases each). This CDR3 has 14 amino acids. The germline V and J ends were trimmed by 6 bases and 0 bases, with 9 bases remaining between them. CDR1 and CDR2 (germline): WSHSY, SAAADI.

This clonotype has only a few counts. The V and J genes are TRBV3-1 and TRBJ2-5; D unresolved. V lost 4 bases, J lost 0 bases, and 27 bases lay in between. The CDR3 consists of 20 residues. Germline V gene data show CDR1 as LGHDT and CDR2 as YNNKEL (reference sequence). The CDR3 reads CASSPYKASVAKRYQETQYF. CDR3 DNA sequence: TGTGCCAGCAGCCCCTATAAAGCCTCTGTGGCCAAGCGCTACCAAGAGACCCAGTACTTC.